These T cell receptor beta chains were read from a single sample in a study of blood T cell repertoires in COVID-19. Sequencing used immunoSEQ multiplex PCR; TCRdb keeps in-frame clones, though not all of them. The sample carries fewer than 150,000 clones, around 90% recorded once. The sample taken for sequencing was peripheral blood. These receptor sequences come from a woman aged 45-65 years with acute or convalescent COVID-19. Each CDR3 is given with its conserved first and last residue. D genes are given only for firm matches.

CDR3 protein	D gene	CDR3 length	V gene	J gene
CASSYSSAGYEQYF	.	14	TRBV6-6	TRBJ2-7
CASSPRDRVRQYF	TRBD1	13	TRBV18	TRBJ2-7
CASSQDTGLYGYTF	.	14	TRBV4-3	TRBJ1-2
CSVATTEAFF	.	10	TRBV29-1	TRBJ1-1
CASSYSDRDRDAYSNQPQHF	TRBD1	20	TRBV6-2/TRBV6-3	TRBJ1-5
CASSESRGGLNSPLHF	.	16	TRBV10-2	TRBJ1-6
CASSTTSGIGSYNEQFF	TRBD2	17	TRBV28	TRBJ2-1
CASSPPLAHYGYTF	.	14	TRBV25-1	TRBJ1-2
CASSMTLAGESYNEQFF	TRBD2	17	TRBV28	TRBJ2-1
CASGLVLGQRNYVGYTF	.	17	TRBV12-5	TRBJ1-2
CAWRDRGEVQYF	.	12	TRBV30	TRBJ2-5
CASVGHLNTEAFF	.	13	TRBV6-5	TRBJ1-1
CASGLGGQGVPYEQYF	TRBD1	16	TRBV12-5	TRBJ2-7
CASHKGGGETQYF	TRBD1	13	TRBV2	TRBJ2-5
CASKTLPNEKLFF	.	13	TRBV2	TRBJ1-4
CSASRGARDGYTF	.	13	TRBV20-1	TRBJ1-2
CASRSRGISADTQYF	.	15	TRBV6-5	TRBJ2-3
CASSLWAGETQYF	.	13	TRBV11-3	TRBJ2-5
CASSLAMNTEAFF	.	13	TRBV19	TRBJ1-1
CASSIQGGNQPQHF	.	14	TRBV19	TRBJ1-5
CASSDGRTGELFF	.	13	TRBV25-1	TRBJ2-2
CASSRTGGVTDTQYF	TRBD1	15	TRBV11-3	TRBJ2-3
CASIGTSGHSYNEQFF	TRBD2	16	TRBV19	TRBJ2-1
CASSERYRGNEQFF	.	14	TRBV6-1	TRBJ2-1
CASSRMSTGTGVLEQYF	TRBD1	17	TRBV5-1	TRBJ2-7
CASRSTPTNNEQFF	.	14	TRBV27	TRBJ2-1
CASSLLTRELSEQYF	TRBD2	15	TRBV5-4	TRBJ2-7
CATSSSEERPTGELFF	.	16	TRBV15	TRBJ2-2